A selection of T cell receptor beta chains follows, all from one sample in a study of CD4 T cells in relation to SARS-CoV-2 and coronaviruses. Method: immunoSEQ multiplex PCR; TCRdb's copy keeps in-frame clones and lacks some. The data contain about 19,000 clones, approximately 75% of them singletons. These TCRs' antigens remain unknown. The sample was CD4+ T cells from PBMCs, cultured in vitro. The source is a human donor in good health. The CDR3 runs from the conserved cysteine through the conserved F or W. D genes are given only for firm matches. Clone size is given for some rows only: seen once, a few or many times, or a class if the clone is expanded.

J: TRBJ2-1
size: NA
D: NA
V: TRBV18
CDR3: CASSPFVESGHEQFF
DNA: TGTGCCAGCTCACCATTCGTGGAGTCAGGACATGAGCAGTTCTTC

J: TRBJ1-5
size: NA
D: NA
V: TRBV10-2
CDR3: CASSDTSSNQPQHF
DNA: TGCGCCAGCAGTGACACCAGTAGCAATCAGCCCCAGCATTTT

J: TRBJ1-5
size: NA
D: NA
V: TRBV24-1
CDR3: CATSGSKTGRDQPQHF
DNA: TGTGCCACCAGTGGTTCCAAGACAGGTCGGGATCAGCCCCAGCATTTT

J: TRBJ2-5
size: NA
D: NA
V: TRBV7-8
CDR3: CASSLFGGETQYF
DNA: TGTGCCAGCAGCTTATTTGGCGGTGAGACCCAGTACTTC

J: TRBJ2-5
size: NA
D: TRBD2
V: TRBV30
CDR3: CAWNRDYKETQYF
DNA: TGTGCCTGGAATCGGGACTACAAAGAGACCCAGTACTTC

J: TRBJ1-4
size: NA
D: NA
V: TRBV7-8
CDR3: CASSPRGSGRGVEKLFF
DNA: TGTGCCAGCAGCCCCAGAGGTTCAGGACGCGGGGTGGAAAAACTGTTTTTT

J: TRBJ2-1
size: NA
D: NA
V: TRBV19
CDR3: CASSITLLGSYNEQFF
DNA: TGTGCCAGTAGTATAACTTTGCTTGGCTCCTACAATGAGCAGTTCTTC

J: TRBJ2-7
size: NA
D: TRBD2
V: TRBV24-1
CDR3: CATSDTTSGKIYEQYF
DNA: TGTGCCACCAGTGATACTACTAGCGGTAAAATATACGAGCAGTACTTC

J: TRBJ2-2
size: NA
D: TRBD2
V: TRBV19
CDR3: CASKGLGNTGELFF
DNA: TGTGCCAGTAAGGGACTAGGTAACACCGGGGAGCTGTTTTTT

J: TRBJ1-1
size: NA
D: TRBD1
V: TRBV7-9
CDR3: CASSLSYSGGTEAFF
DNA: TGTGCCAGCAGCTTAAGTTACTCAGGGGGCACTGAAGCTTTCTTT

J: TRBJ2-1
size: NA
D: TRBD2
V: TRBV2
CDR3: CASRLSGSAYNEQFF
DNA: TGTGCCAGCAGACTTAGCGGGAGTGCCTACAATGAGCAGTTCTTC

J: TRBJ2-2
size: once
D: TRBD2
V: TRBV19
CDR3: CASSIDKSGTSGSGAGELFF
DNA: TGTGCCAGTAGTATAGATAAAAGTGGGACTAGCGGGAGTGGTGCCGGGGAGCTGTTTTTT

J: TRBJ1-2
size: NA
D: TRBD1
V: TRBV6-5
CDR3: CASSRTGLGYTF
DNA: TGTGCCAGCAGTCGGACAGGGCTAGGCTACACCTTC

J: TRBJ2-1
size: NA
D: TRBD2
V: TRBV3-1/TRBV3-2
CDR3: CASSHGLAGGPGNEQFF
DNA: TGTGCCAGCAGCCACGGACTAGCGGGAGGGCCCGGCAATGAGCAGTTCTTC

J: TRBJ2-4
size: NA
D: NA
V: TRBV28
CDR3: CASSLLGVGNIQYF
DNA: TGTGCCAGCAGTTTATTGGGGGTCGGGAACATTCAGTACTTC

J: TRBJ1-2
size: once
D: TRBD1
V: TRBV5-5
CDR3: CASSVGTGGVSNYGYTF
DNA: TGTGCCAGCAGCGTGGGGACAGGGGGTGTATCTAACTATGGCTACACCTTC

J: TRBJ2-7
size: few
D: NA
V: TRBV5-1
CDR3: CASSLAGTFGRGGGEQYF
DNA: TGCGCCAGCAGCTTGGCCGGGACCTTCGGAAGGGGCGGTGGCGAGCAGTACTTC

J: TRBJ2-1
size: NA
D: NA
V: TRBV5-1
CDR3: CASSFDRDYEQFF
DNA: TGCGCCAGCAGCTTCGACAGGGACTATGAGCAGTTCTTC

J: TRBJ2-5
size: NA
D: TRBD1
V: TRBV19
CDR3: CASMGTGSGETQYF
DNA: TGTGCCAGTATGGGGACAGGGTCGGGAGAGACCCAGTACTTC

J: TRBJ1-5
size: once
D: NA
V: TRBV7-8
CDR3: CASSSGSWEGQPQHF
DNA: TGTGCCAGCAGCTCGGGAAGTTGGGAGGGTCAGCCCCAGCATTTT

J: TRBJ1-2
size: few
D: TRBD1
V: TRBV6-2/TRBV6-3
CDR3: CASSYRDSYGYTF
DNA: TGTGCCAGCAGTTACCGGGACAGCTATGGCTACACCTTC

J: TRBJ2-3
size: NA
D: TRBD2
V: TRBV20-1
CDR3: CSASVSSGRGATQYF
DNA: TGCAGTGCTAGTGTGTCTAGCGGGAGAGGGGCAACGCAGTATTTT

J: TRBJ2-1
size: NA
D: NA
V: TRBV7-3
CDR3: CASSLRPVTYNEQFF
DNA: TGTGCCAGCAGCTTAAGACCGGTAACGTACAATGAGCAGTTCTTC

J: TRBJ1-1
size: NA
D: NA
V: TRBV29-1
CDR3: CTGQKDTEAFF
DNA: TGCACAGGACAAAAGGACACTGAAGCTTTCTTT

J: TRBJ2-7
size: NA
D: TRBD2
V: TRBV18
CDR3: CASATSGTSGYEQYF
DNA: TGTGCCAGCGCTACCTCCGGGACTAGCGGATACGAGCAGTACTTC

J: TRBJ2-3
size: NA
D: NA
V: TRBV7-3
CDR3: CASSAASTDTQYF
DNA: TGTGCCAGCAGCGCCGCGTCCACAGATACGCAGTATTTT

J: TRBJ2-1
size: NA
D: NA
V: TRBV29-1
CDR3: CSVDGGSFYNEQFF
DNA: TGCAGCGTTGACGGGGGTTCTTTCTACAATGAGCAGTTCTTC

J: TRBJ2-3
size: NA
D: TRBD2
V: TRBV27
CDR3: CASRVGTSGPSTDTQYF
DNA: TGTGCCAGCCGGGTGGGGACTAGCGGCCCAAGCACAGATACGCAGTATTTT

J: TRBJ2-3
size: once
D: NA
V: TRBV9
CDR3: CASSVEGGLPTDTQYF
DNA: TGTGCCAGCAGCGTCGAGGGGGGACTACCCACAGATACGCAGTATTTT

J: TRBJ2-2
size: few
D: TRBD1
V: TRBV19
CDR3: CASKGQGNTGELFF
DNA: TGTGCCAGCAAAGGACAGGGTAACACCGGGGAGCTGTTTTTT

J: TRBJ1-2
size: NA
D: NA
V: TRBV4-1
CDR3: CASSQETDSNYGYTF
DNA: TGCGCCAGCAGCCAAGAGACAGATTCTAACTATGGCTACACCTTC

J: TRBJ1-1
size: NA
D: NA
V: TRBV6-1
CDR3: CASSEAWGGTEAFF
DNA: TGTGCCAGCAGTGAAGCCTGGGGAGGGACTGAAGCTTTCTTT

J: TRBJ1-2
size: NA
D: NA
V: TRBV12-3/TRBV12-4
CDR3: CASNEGFNYGYTF
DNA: TGTGCCAGCAACGAGGGGTTTAACTATGGCTACACCTTC

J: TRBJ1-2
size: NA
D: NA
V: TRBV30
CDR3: CAWSGANYGYTF
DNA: TGTGCCTGGAGTGGGGCTAACTATGGCTACACCTTC

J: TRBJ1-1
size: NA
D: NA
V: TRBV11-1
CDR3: CASSLGGRRWNTEAFF
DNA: TGTGCCAGCAGCTTAGGGGGGCGGCGGTGGAACACTGAAGCTTTCTTT

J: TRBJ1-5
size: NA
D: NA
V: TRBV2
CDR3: CASQGIDSNQPQHF
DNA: TGTGCCAGCCAGGGAATTGATAGCAATCAGCCCCAGCATTTT

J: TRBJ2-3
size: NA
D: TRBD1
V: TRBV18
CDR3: CASSPPLGAGGKSTDTQYF
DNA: TGTGCCAGCTCACCCCCTCTAGGAGCAGGGGGCAAATCGACAGATACGCAGTATTTT

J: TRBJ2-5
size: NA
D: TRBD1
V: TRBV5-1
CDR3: CASSLVGGEETQYF
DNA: TGCGCCAGCAGCTTGGTAGGGGGCGAAGAGACCCAGTACTTC

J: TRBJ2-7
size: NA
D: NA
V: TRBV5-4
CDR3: CASSFDRKNEQYF
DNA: TGTGCCAGCAGCTTTGACAGAAAGAACGAGCAGTACTTC

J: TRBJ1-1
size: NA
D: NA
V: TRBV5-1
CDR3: CASSLSGGNTEAFF
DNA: TGCGCCAGCAGCTTGTCCGGGGGGAACACTGAAGCTTTCTTT

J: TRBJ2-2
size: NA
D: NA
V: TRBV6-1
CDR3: CASSEAPETGELFF
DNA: TGTGCCAGCAGTGAAGCTCCAGAAACCGGGGAGCTGTTTTTT

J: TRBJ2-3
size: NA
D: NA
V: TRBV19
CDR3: CASSIVGVSDTQYF
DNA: TGTGCCAGTAGTATAGTTGGGGTATCCGATACGCAGTATTTT

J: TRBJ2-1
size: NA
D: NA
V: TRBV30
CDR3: CAWTSGVGYNEQFF
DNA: TGTGCCTGGACCAGCGGAGTCGGGTACAATGAGCAGTTCTTC

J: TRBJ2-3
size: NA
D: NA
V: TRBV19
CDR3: CASSVGTLNTDTQYF
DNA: TGTGCCAGTTCGGTTGGGACCCTAAACACAGATACGCAGTATTTT

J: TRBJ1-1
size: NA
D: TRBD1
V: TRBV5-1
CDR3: CASSPDRGAVVAFF
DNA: TGCGCCAGCAGCCCGGACAGGGGCGCGGTTGTGGCTTTCTTT

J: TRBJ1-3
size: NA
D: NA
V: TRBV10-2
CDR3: CASSETGNTIYF
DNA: TGCGCCAGCAGTGAAACTGGAAACACCATATATTTT

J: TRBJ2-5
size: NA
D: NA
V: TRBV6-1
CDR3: CASSEVRRGGVQRETQYF
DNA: TGTGCCAGCAGTGAAGTCCGGCGGGGAGGTGTGCAAAGGGAGACCCAGTACTTC

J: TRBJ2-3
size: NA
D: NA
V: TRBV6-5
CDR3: CASRKIWELTDTQYF
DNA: TGTGCCAGCAGGAAGATATGGGAGTTAACAGATACGCAGTATTTT

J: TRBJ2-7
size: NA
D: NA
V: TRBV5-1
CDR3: CASSFAGTIYEQYF
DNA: TGCGCCAGCAGCTTCGCGGGGACAATCTACGAGCAGTACTTC

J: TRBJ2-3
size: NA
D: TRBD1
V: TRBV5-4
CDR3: CASSGGQGPTDTQYF
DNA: TGTGCCAGCAGCGGCGGACAGGGACCCACAGATACGCAGTATTTT

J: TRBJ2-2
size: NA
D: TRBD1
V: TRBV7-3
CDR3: CASRGGGDSTNTGELFF
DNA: TGTGCCAGCAGAGGGGGCGGCGACTCTACGAACACCGGGGAGCTGTTTTTT

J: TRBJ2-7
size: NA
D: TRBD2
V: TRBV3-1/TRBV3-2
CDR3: CASSLAGEVTYEQYF
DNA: TGTGCCAGCAGCCTAGCGGGAGAGGTGACCTACGAGCAGTACTTC

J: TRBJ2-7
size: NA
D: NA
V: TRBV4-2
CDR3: CASSQDGGLLIEQYF
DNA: TGTGCCAGCAGCCAAGATGGCGGGCTTCTGATCGAGCAGTACTTC

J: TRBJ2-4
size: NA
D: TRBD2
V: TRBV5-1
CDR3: CASSFSGTSGSKNIQYF
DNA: TGCGCCAGCAGCTTCTCCGGGACTAGCGGTTCAAAAAACATTCAGTACTTC

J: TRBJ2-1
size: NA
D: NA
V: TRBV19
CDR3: CASSIGSRGPVTEQFF
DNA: TGTGCCAGTAGTATAGGGTCCAGGGGTCCGGTGACCGAGCAGTTCTTC